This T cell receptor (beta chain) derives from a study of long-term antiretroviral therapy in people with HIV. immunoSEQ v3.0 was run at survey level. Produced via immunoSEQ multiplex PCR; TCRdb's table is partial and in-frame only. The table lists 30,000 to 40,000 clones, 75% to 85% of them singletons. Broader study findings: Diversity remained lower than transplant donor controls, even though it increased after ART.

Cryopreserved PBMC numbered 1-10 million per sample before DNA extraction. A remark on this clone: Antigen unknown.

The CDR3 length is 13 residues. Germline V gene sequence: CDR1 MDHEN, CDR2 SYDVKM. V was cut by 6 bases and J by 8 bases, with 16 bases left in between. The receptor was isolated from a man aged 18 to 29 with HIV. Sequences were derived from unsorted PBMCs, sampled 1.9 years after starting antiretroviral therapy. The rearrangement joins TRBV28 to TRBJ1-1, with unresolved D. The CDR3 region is CASSRPSVTEAFF. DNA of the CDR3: TGTGCCAGCAGCCGTCCTTCTGTGACAGAAGCTTTCTTT.